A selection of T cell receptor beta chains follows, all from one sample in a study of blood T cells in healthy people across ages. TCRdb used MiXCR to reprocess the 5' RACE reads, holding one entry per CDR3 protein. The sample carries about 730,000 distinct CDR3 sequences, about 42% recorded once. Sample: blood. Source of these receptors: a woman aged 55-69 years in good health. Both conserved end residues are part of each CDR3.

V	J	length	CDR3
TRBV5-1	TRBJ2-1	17	CASSLEWRGGPRSEQFF
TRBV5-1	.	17	CASSLEPARTRTYEQYF
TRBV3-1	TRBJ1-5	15	CASSQGRGGNQPQHF
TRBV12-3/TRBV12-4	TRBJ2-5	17	CASSSRPPGLGLRAQYF
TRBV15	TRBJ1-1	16	CATSGVHLGQNTEAFF
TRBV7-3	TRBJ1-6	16	CASSSRPGQDNSPLHF
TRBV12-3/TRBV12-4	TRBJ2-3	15	CASSLARRGTDTQYF
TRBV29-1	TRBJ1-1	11	CSGIRGTEAFF
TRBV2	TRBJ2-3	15	CASSEERDLVDTQYF
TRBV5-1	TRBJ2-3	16	CASSPQPSLSVDTQYF
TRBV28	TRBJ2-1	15	CASRHGDRGGNEQFF
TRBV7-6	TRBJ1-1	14	CASSLRGAGTEAFF
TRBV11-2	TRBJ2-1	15	CASSLGLVGYNERFF
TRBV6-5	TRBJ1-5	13	CASRVSGDQPQHF
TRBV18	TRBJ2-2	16	CASSPGSAVGTGELFF
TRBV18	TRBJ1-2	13	CASSPEQNYGYTF
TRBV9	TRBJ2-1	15	CASSLGQGLFNEQFF
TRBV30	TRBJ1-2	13	CAWWTGEAWGYTF
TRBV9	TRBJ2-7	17	CASSVGVAGSTRYEQYF
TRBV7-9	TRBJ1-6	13	CASSLDSHSPLHF
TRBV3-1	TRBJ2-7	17	CASSQEAAGRAIYEQYF
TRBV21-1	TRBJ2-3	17	CASSKRVKGASTDTQYF
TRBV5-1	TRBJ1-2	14	CASTSAGQGYGYTF
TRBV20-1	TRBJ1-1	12	CSASPLDTEAFF
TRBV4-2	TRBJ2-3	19	CASSQDTGIRLESTDTQYF
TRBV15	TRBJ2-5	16	CATSRGSSSYQETQYF
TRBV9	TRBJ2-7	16	CASAPGSSGREVEQYF
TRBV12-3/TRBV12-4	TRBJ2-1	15	CASSLRQQPYNEQFF
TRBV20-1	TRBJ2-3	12	CSAGDRTNTQYF
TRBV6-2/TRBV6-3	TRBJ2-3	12	CASSYSKGTQYF
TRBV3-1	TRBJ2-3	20	CASSQTLGTSGDFSTDTQYF
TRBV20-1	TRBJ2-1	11	CSASQGDEQFF
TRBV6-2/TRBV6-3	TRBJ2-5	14	CASSSRTSQETQYF
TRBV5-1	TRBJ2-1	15	CASSFSPRREGEQFF
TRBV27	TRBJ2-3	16	CASRPISSGGNYTQYF
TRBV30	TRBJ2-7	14	CAWSLGQGTGEQYF
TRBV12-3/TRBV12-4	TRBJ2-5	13	CASTLGGWETQYF
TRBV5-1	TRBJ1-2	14	CASSFAGGIYGYTF
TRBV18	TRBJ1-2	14	CASSPPSVSHGYTF
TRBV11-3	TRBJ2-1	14	CASSLMRGANEQFF
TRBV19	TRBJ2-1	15	CASSIAGGPYNEQFF
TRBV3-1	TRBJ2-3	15	CASSSPGLVEDTQYF
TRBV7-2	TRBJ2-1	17	CASSLGGMGTGHNEQFF
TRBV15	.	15	CATSRSSGPVGTQYF
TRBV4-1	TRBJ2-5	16	CASSLMTSGGQETQYF
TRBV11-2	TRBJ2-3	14	CASSFGSYTDTQYF
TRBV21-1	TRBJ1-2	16	CASSTPGTELSYGYTF